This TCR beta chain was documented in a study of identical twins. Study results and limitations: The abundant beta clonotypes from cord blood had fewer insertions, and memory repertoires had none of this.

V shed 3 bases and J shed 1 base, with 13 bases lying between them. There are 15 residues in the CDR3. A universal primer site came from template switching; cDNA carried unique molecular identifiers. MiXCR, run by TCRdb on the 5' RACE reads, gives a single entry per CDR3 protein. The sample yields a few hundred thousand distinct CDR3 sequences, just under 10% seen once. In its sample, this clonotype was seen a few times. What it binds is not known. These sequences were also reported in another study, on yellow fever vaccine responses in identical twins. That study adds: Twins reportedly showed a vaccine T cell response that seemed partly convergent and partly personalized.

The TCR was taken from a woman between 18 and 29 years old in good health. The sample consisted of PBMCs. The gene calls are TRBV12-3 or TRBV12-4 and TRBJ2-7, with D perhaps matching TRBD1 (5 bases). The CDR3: CASSFTQQASYEQYF. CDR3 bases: TGTGCCAGCAGTTTCACCCAACAGGCTTCCTACGAGCAGTACTTC.